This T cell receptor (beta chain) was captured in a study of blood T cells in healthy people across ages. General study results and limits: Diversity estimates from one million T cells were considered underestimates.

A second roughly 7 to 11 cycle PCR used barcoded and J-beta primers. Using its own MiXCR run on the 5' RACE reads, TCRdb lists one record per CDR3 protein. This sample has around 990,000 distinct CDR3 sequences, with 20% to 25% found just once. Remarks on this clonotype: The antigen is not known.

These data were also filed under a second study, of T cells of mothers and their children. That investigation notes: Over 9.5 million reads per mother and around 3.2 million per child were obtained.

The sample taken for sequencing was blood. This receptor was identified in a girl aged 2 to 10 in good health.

The CDR3 sequence: CSVGGFPLAGATDTQYF. The CDR3 nucleotides read TGCAGCGTTGGGGGATTTCCACTAGCGGGGGCCACAGATACGCAGTATTTT. The V gene is TRBV29-1, the J gene TRBJ2-3; 11 bases agree with TRBD2. The V gene's germline CDR1 is SQVTM and CDR2 ANQGSEA. V trimming: 4 bases; J trimming: 2 bases; junction bases outside the gene matches: 11. The CDR3 totals 17 residues.